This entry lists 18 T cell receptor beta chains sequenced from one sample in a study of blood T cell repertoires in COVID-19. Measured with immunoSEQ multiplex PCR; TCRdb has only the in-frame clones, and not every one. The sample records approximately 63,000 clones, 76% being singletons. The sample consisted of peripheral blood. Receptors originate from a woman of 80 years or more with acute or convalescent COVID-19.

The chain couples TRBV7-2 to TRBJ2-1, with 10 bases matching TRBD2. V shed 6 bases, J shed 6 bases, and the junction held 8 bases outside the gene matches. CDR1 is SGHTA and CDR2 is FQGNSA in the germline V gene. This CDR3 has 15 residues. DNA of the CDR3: TGTGCCAGCAGTTTCAGGTCTAGCGGGAGCAATGAGCAGTTCTTC. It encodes CASSFRSSGSNEQFF.

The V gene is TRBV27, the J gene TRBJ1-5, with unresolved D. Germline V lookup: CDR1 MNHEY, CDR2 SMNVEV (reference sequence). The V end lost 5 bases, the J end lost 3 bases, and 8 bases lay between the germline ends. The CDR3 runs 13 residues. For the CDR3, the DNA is TGTGCCAGCAGTCCCTGGCCCAATCAGCCCCAGCATTTT. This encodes CASSPWPNQPQHF.

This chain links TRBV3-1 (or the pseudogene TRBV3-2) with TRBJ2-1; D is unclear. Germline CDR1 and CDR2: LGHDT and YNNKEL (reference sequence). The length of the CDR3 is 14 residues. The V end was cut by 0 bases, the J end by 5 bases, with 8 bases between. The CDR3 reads CASSQDWQNNEQFF. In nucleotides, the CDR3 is TGTGCCAGCAGCCAAGATTGGCAGAACAATGAGCAGTTCTTC.

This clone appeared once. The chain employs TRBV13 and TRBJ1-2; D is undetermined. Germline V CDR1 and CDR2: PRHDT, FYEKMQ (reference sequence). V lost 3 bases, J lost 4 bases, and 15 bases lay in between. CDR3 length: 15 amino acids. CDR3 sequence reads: CASSFRRPEGYGYTF. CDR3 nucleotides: TGTGCCAGCAGCTTTCGACGCCCCGAGGGCTATGGCTACACCTTC.

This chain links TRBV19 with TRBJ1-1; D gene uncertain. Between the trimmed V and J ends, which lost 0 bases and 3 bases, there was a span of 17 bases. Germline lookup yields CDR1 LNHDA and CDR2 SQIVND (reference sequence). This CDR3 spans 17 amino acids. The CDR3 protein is CASSIDLPGGEDTEAFF. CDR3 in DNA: TGTGCCAGTAGTATAGACCTCCCGGGTGGTGAGGACACTGAAGCTTTCTTT.

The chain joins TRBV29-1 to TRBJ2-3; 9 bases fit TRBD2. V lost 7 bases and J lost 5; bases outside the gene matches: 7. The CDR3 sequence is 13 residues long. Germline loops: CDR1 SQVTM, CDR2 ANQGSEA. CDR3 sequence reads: CSGWGLAGDTQYF. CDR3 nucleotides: TGCAGCGGGTGGGGACTAGCTGGAGATACGCAGTATTTT.

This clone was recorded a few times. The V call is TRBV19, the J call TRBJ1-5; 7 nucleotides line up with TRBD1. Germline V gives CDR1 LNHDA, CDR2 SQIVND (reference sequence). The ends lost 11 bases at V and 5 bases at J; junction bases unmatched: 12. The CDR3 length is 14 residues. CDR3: CAGGLGQSYQPQHF. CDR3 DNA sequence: TGTGCCGGGGGCCTGGGACAGTCCTATCAGCCCCAGCATTTT.

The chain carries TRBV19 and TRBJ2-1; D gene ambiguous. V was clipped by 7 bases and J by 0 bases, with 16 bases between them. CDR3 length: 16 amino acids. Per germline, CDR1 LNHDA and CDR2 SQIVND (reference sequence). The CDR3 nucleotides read TGTGCCAGTACCCGATCGCCCTCCAGCTCCTACAATGAGCAGTTCTTC. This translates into CASTRSPSSSYNEQFF.

CDR3 sequence reads: CAWSRGRGEQYF. For the CDR3, the DNA is TGTGCCTGGAGTCGCGGGCGGGGCGAGCAGTACTTC. The rearrangement uses TRBV30 and TRBJ2-7; tentative D call: TRBD2 (6 bases). Germline CDR1 and CDR2: GTSNPN and SVGIG (reference sequence). This CDR3 is 12 amino acids long. The V end was cut by 2 bases, the J end by 6 bases, with 11 bases between.

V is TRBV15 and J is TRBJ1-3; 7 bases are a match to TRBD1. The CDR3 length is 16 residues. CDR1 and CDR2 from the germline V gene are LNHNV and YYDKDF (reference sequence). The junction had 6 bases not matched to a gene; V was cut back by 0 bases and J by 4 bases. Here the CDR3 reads CATSRDVGTVGNTIYF. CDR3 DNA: TGTGCCACCAGCAGAGATGTGGGGACAGTAGGAAACACCATATATTTT.

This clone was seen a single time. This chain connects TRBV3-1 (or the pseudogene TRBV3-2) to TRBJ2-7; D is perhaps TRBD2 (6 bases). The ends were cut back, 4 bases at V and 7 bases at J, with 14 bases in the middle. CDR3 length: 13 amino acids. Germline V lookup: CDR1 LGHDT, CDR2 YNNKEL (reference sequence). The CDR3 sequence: CASSRLGSGEQYF. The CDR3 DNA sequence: TGTGCCAGCAGCCGACTGGGGAGCGGGGAGCAGTACTTC.

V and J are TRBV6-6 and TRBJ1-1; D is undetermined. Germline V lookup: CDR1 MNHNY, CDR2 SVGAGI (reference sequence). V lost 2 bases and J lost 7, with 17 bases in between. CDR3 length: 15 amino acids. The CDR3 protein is CASSYRAEGSYEAFF. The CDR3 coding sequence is TGTGCCAGCAGTTACCGAGCCGAGGGCTCCTATGAAGCTTTCTTT.

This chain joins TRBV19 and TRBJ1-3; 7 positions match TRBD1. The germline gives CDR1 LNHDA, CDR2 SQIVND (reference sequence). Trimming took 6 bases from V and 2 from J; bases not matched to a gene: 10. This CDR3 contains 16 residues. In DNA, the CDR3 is TGTGCCAGTAGCCGCCCCTCCGGGACAGCTGGAAACACCATATATTTT. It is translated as CASSRPSGTAGNTIYF.

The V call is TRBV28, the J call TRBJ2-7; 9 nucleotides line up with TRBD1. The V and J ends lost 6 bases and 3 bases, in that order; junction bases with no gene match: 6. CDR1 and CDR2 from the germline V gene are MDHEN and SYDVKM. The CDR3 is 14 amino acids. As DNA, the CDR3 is TGTGCCAGCAGGCCAGGGACAGGGATCTACGAGCAGTACTTC. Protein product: CASRPGTGIYEQYF.

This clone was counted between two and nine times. CDR3: CASSLSSGANVLTF. CDR3 nucleotides: TGTGCCAGCAGCCTATCCTCTGGGGCCAACGTCCTGACTTTC. V gene TRBV13 combines with J gene TRBJ2-6; unclear D gene. Per germline, CDR1 PRHDT and CDR2 FYEKMQ (reference sequence). Deletions cut 5 bases from V and 0 bases from J, with 5 bases between. This CDR3 is built from 14 residues. The full variable domain, in which reference TRBV13 and TRBJ2-6 provide the parts outside the CDR3, is AAGVIQSPRHLIKEKRETATLKCYPIPRHDTVYWYQQGPGQDPQFLISFYEKMQSDKGSIPDRFSAQQFSDYHSELNMSSLELGDSALYFCASSLSSGANVLTFGAGSRLTVL.

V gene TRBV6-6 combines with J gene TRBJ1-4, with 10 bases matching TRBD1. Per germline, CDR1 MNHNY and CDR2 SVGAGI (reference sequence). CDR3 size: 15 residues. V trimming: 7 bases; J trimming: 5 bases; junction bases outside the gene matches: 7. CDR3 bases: TGTGCCAGCAACCCCTCGACAGGGGGCAATGAAAAACTGTTTTTT. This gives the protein CASNPSTGGNEKLFF.

CDR3 sequence: CASSRGQTNQPQHF. CDR3 DNA: TGTGCCAGCAGTAGAGGACAGACAAATCAGCCCCAGCATTTT. The rearrangement joins TRBV6-5 to TRBJ1-5; D is perhaps TRBD1 (6 bases). The V and J ends lost 5 bases and 4 bases respectively, with 12 bases between them. CDR1 is MNHEY and CDR2 is SVGAGI in the germline V gene. The length of the CDR3 is 14 residues.

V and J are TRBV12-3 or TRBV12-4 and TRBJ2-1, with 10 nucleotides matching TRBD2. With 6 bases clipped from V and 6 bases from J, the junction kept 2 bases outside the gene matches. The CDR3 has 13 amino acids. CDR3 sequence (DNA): TGTGCCAGCAGGCGACTAGCGGGCAATGAGCAGTTCTTC. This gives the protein CASRRLAGNEQFF.